The next 18 T cell receptor beta chains were all read from a single sample in a study of blood T cell repertoires in COVID-19. Assay: immunoSEQ multiplex PCR; the TCRdb copy retains only in-frame clones and omits some. The sample includes over 110,000 clones, approximately 80% of them seen just once. The specimen sequenced was peripheral blood. The receptors originated from a woman aged 60-75 years with acute or convalescent COVID-19.

This rearrangement joins TRBV11-2 to TRBJ1-4; unclear D gene. Between the trimmed V and J ends, which lost 5 bases and 0 bases, there was a span of 13 bases. The CDR3 covers 16 residues. The germline V gene has CDR1 SGHAT and CDR2 FQNNGV. The CDR3 nucleotides read TGTGCCAGCAGCCGGATGCGGAGTCCAACTAATGAAAAACTGTTTTTT. This gives the protein CASSRMRSPTNEKLFF.

The chain joins TRBV19 to TRBJ2-1, with D perhaps TRBD1 (5 bases). In germline, CDR1 is LNHDA, CDR2 SQIVND (reference sequence). CDR3 length equals 13 residues. The V and J ends lost 5 bases and 6 bases respectively, with 11 bases between them. The CDR3 region has the DNA TGTGCCAGTAGTTTCCAGGGTTTCAATGAGCAGTTCTTC. It translates to CASSFQGFNEQFF.

The chain uses TRBV11-2 and TRBJ2-2, with TRBD2 matching over 12 bases. Germline CDR1 and CDR2: SGHAT and FQNNGV. This CDR3 spans 19 amino acids. With 3 bases clipped from V and 2 bases from J, the junction kept 10 bases outside the gene matches. The DNA for the CDR3 is TGTGCCAGCAGCTTGAGGACTAGCGGGGTTATAACAAACACCGGGGAGCTGTTTTTT. It is translated as CASSLRTSGVITNTGELFF. Full variable domain (rest looked up from reference TRBV11-2 and TRBJ2-2): EAGVAQSPRYKIIEKRQSVAFWCNPISGHATLYWYQQILGQGPKLLIQFQNNGVVDDSQLPKDRFSAERLKGVDSTLKIQPAKLEDSAVYLCASSLRTSGVITNTGELFFGEGSRLTVL.

This sequence joins TRBV4-2 and TRBJ2-7; TRBD2 agrees at 7 bases. This CDR3 comprises 16 residues. Unmatched junction bases numbered 11, after V lost 4 bases and J lost 2 bases. Germline CDR1 is LGHNA and CDR2 is YNFKEQ. Written as DNA, the CDR3 is TGTGCCAGCAGCCCAGAAGCGGGATCCTGGGCCTACGAGCAGTACTTC. As protein: CASSPEAGSWAYEQYF.

This chain links TRBV10-1 with TRBJ2-1; TRBD1 matches at 8 bases. V trimming: 3 bases; J trimming: 6 bases; junction bases outside the gene matches: 10. This CDR3 comprises 16 residues. Looked up from germline, CDR1 is WNHNN and CDR2 is SYGVQD (reference sequence). The CDR3 reads CASSDPGGASRNEQFF. CDR3 bases: TGCGCCAGCAGTGATCCAGGGGGCGCGTCTCGCAATGAGCAGTTCTTC.

The chain combines TRBV14 with TRBJ1-5; 9 bases line up with TRBD1. The CDR3 extends over 14 amino acids. In germline, CDR1 is SGHDN, CDR2 FVKESK. V lost 3 bases to trimming and J lost 4 bases; unmatched junction nucleotides: 1. CDR3 protein: CASSQTGGNQPQHF. DNA of the CDR3: TGTGCCAGCAGCCAGACAGGGGGGAATCAGCCCCAGCATTTT.

V and J are TRBV5-5 and TRBJ1-1; D is perhaps TRBD1 (6 bases). Germline V gene sequence: CDR1 SGHKS, CDR2 YYEKEE (reference sequence). The CDR3 covers 14 residues. V gave up 6 bases and J gave up 1 base, with 13 bases separating them. The CDR3 region is CASTRQVQNTEAFF. The CDR3 nucleotides are TGTGCCAGCACCCGACAGGTTCAGAACACTGAAGCTTTCTTT.

This clone came up a few times. V usage is TRBV10-3 and J usage is TRBJ1-1; tentatively, D is TRBD1 (5 bases). The germline V gene has CDR1 ENHRY and CDR2 SYGVKD. The CDR3 contains 13 residues. The V end was cut by 6 bases, the J end by 7 bases, with 15 bases between. CDR3 protein: CAIRGESIGEAFF. CDR3 nucleotides: TGTGCCATCAGAGGGGAATCCATTGGTGAAGCTTTCTTT.

The J gene is TRBJ1-5, the V gene TRBV4-1; D gene uncertain. The germline V and J ends were trimmed by 4 bases and 7 bases, with 17 bases remaining between them. This CDR3 has 15 amino acids. Germline CDR1 reads MGHRA; CDR2 reads YSYEKL. The CDR3 region has the DNA TGCGCCAGCAGCCCAAGGAATGTGGGGAGACAGCCCCAGCATTTT. The encoded protein is CASSPRNVGRQPQHF.

The chain is built from TRBV5-4 and TRBJ1-2, with a possible D match to TRBD1 (6 bases). Germline V lookup: CDR1 SGHNT, CDR2 YYREEE (reference sequence). This CDR3 region has 12 residues. Trimming cost V 3 bases and J 7 bases, with 10 bases left between them. As DNA, the CDR3 is TGTGCCAGCAGCTCTCTAGGGGGTGGCTACACCTTC. Protein sequence: CASSSLGGGYTF.

The chain has TRBV30 and TRBJ1-1; possible D gene TRBD1, 6 bases. The CDR3 is made up of 15 amino acids. Deletions cut 3 bases from V and 0 bases from J, with 14 bases between. CDR1 is GTSNPN, CDR2 SVGIG, per germline (reference sequence). The CDR3 nucleotides read TGTGCCTGGAGGGTCACAGGGACACTGAACACTGAAGCTTTCTTT. Amino acid sequence: CAWRVTGTLNTEAFF.

This sequence joins TRBV7-6 and TRBJ2-2, with TRBD2 identical over 12 bases. CDR1 and CDR2 from the germline V gene are SGHVS and FNYEAQ. Trimming took 5 bases from V and 3 from J; bases not matched to a gene: 13. The CDR3 sequence is 19 residues long. The CDR3 DNA sequence: TGTGCCAGCAGCCGCTTGGGGCTAGCGGGAGGGCAGTACACCGGGGAGCTGTTTTTT. Encoded protein: CASSRLGLAGGQYTGELFF.

This clone was seen a few times. The V call is TRBV27, the J call TRBJ1-1; maybe TRBD1 (5 bases). This CDR3 is built from 13 residues. Trimming shortened V by 4 bases and J by 3 bases, and 9 bases separated the two germline ends. Looked up from germline, CDR1 is MNHEY and CDR2 is SMNVEV (reference sequence). The CDR3 sequence: CASSYDSDTEAFF. The CDR3 DNA is TGTGCCAGCAGTTACGACAGTGACACTGAAGCTTTCTTT.

This clone has just a few counts. This chain uses TRBV2 with TRBJ2-6, with D perhaps TRBD1 (6 bases). Deletions cut 2 bases from V and 2 bases from J, with 10 bases between. The germline V gene encodes CDR1 SNHLY and CDR2 FYNNEI. The CDR3 spans 16 residues. Here the CDR3 reads CASSERAGAGANVLTF. Written as DNA, the CDR3 is TGTGCCAGCAGTGAAAGAGCAGGGGCTGGGGCCAACGTCCTGACTTTC.

The chain recombines TRBV6-2 or TRBV6-3 with TRBJ1-5; D not certain. Germline lookup yields CDR1 MNHEY and CDR2 SVGEGT. V was cut by 6 bases and J by 5 bases, with 14 bases left in between. The CDR3 extends over 14 amino acids. The CDR3 region is CASSRNLADQPQHF. DNA of the CDR3: TGTGCCAGCAGCCGAAACTTGGCGGATCAGCCCCAGCATTTT.

The chain combines TRBV2 with TRBJ2-3, with TRBD2 matching 8 bases. The CDR3 totals 16 residues. Germline-derived CDR1 and CDR2 are SNHLY and FYNNEI. V lost 8 bases and J lost 2; bases outside the gene matches: 12. CDR3 protein: CASASGLAVATDTQYF. The CDR3, as DNA: TGTGCCAGCGCCTCAGGACTAGCCGTCGCCACAGATACGCAGTATTTT.

V usage is TRBV14 and J usage is TRBJ1-4; D is unresolved. Per the germline V gene, CDR1 is SGHDN and CDR2 is FVKESK. V was shortened by 3 bases and J by 0 bases, with 8 bases between the two germline ends. The length of the CDR3 is 15 residues. The CDR3 spells CASSHRTATNEKLFF. The CDR3 nucleotides are TGTGCCAGCAGCCATCGAACTGCAACTAATGAAAAACTGTTTTTT.

V usage is TRBV28 and J usage is TRBJ2-5, with 8 bases identical to TRBD2. V gave up 3 bases and J gave up 2 bases; unmatched junction bases: 11. Germline CDR1 and CDR2: MDHEN and SYDVKM. The CDR3 is made up of 17 amino acids. Here the CDR3 DNA reads TGTGCCAGCAGTTTTAACTCCCTACTAGCGGCTCAAGAGACCCAGTACTTC. Translated, it gives CASSFNSLLAAQETQYF.